This TCR beta chain was profiled in a study of lymphopenia after photon versus proton radiotherapy. A note on this clone: No antigen is known for it.

Findings and limits, study-wide: After the lymphocyte nadir, photon-treated repertoires showed oligoclonal expansion, especially of CD8+ Temra cells. Survival link was tested only in deceased patients; proton benefit remains a possibility.

Profiling relied on immunoSEQ multiplex PCR, and the TCRdb table lists in-frame clones only, not all of them. The repertoire consists of tens of thousands of clones, with around 80% occurring once and the leading ten covering over 25%. There are 14 residues in the CDR3. Germline V CDR1 and CDR2: SGHRS, YFSETQ. The V end lost 2 bases, the J end lost 7 bases, and 13 bases lay between the germline ends. The sequences come from peripheral blood, collected from a patient treated with photon-based radiotherapy. This TCR was sampled from a man in his forties or fifties with gastric cancer. V is TRBV5-1 and J is TRBJ2-1, with a possible D match to TRBD2 (6 bases). The CDR3 bases are TGCGCCAGCAGCTTATCCGGGAGAGGGAATGAGCAGTTCTTC. Its protein product is CASSLSGRGNEQFF.